What follows are 25 T cell receptor beta chains derived from one specimen sequenced in a study of T cells in Graves' hyperthyroidism and ophthalmopathy. What was amplified from RNA transcripts were TCR beta CDR3 regions. Using the HTBI primer set, a first-round RT-PCR was run on the TCR CDR3. MiXCR, applied by TCRdb to the multiplex PCR reads, yields one record per CDR3 protein. The sample lists a few hundred thousand distinct CDR3 sequences, 46% occurring once. Sequenced material: peripheral blood or thyroid tissue (not recorded which). The receptor source for this set is a woman aged 18-35 years with Graves' hyperthyroidism.

In this sample, this clonotype turned up a few times. V gene TRBV7-3 combines with J gene TRBJ2-1; TRBD2 aligns across 8 bases. This CDR3 is built from 15 residues. Losses at the gene ends were 1 base for V and 6 bases for J; bases not matched to a gene: 5. Per the germline V gene, CDR1 is SGHTA and CDR2 is FQGTGA. For the CDR3, the DNA is TGTGCCAGCAGCTTAAAGGTAGCGGGACGCAATGAGCAGTTCTTC. Translated: CASSLKVAGRNEQFF.

This clonotype was picked up one time. The junction differs from germline at one of its ends, possibly a read error. The V and J genes are TRBV20-1 and TRBJ1-4; 8 bases are shared with TRBD1. The CDR3 has 16 residues. CDR1 DFQATT and CDR2 SNEGSKA come from the germline V gene (reference sequence). This chain's CDR3 is CSATSWQGASNEKLFF. CDR3 nucleotides: TGCAGTGCCACCTCGTGGCAGGGGGCGTCTAACGAAAAACTGTTTTTT.

In the case of this clonotype: The CDR3 does not end in the conserved phenylalanine or tryptophan, so this is likely a read error. It is unclear where the CDR3 begins or ends on the DNA, so no DNA is shown, and the CDR3 is as TCRdb lists it. The chain is built from TRBV7-6 and TRBJ2-7; no check of the table's D call, TRBD2, against the DNA was made. Germline V gene sequence: CDR1 SGHVS, CDR2 FNYEAQ. Termini included, the CDR3 measures 8 amino acids. The CDR3 loop is CASSVTPQ.

This clonotype was recorded many times. The V call is TRBV12-5, the J call TRBJ2-2; D not resolved. The CDR3 is made up of 12 amino acids. V was trimmed by 6 bases and J by 6 bases, leaving 8 bases between them. Germline assignment: CDR1 LGHNT and CDR2 FRNRAP. This CDR3 is CASGGVSGELFF. CDR3 DNA sequence: TGTGCTAGTGGAGGCGTCTCCGGGGAGCTGTTTTTT.

J is TRBJ1-3 and V is TRBV7-9, with 10 bases aligning to TRBD1. The germline V gene has CDR1 SEHNR and CDR2 FQNEAQ (reference sequence). The CDR3 length is 19 residues. Trimming at V came to 5 bases and at J to 2 bases, leaving 15 bases not matched to a gene. The CDR3, as DNA: TGTGCCAGCAGCCAAGCCTTCAATTTGGGACAGGGGACTGGAAACACCATATATTTT. Translating it yields CASSQAFNLGQGTGNTIYF.

This clonotype occurred many times. This chain uses TRBV12-3 or TRBV12-4 with TRBJ1-4, with 7 positions matching TRBD1. The J segment lost 1 base and the V segment lost 6 bases, leaving 8 bases of the junction unmatched. This CDR3 is built from 16 residues. CDR3 nucleotide sequence: TGTGCCAGCAGCCCGACAGGGCCGGGAACTAATGAAAAACTGTTTTTT. This sequence encodes CASSPTGPGTNEKLFF.

The chain has TRBV24-1 and TRBJ2-5; D is possibly TRBD1 or TRBD2 (5 bases each). V was shortened by 7 bases and J by 4 bases, with 21 bases between the two germline ends. The CDR3 totals 16 residues. The germline V gene has CDR1 KGHDR and CDR2 SFDVKD. The CDR3 sequence is CATSNPDLGVTETQYF. The CDR3 nucleotides are TGTGCCACCAGCAACCCGGATTTGGGGGTCACAGAGACCCAGTACTTC.

This clonotype appeared many times. J is TRBJ2-2 and V is TRBV5-1, with TRBD2 as a possible D gene (6 bases). CDR3 length equals 17 residues. V was trimmed by 0 bases and J by 3 bases, leaving 15 bases between them. Germline lookup yields CDR1 SGHRS and CDR2 YFSETQ. This CDR3 is CASSLDRGRLYTGELFF. In nucleotides, the CDR3 is TGCGCCAGCAGCTTGGATCGGGGGAGGCTCTACACCGGGGAGCTGTTTTTT.

This clonotype is a singleton in its sample. A clone one base away is much larger, so this may be a read error. The chain has TRBV7-2 and TRBJ2-7; D not certain. This CDR3 is built from 14 residues. Germline CDR1 SGHTA, CDR2 FQGNSA. Between the trimmed V and J ends, which lost 6 bases and 2 bases, there was a span of 14 bases. The DNA of the CDR3 is TGTGCCAGCAGTTACCCACAACCTCCCTACGAGCAGTACTTC. This encodes CASSYPQPPYEQYF. Full variable domain (remainder filled in from reference TRBV7-2 and TRBJ2-7): GAGVSQSPSNKVTEKGKDVELRCDPISGHTALYWYRQSLGQGLEFLIYFQGNSAPDKSGLPSDRFSAERTGGSVSTLTIQRTQQEDSAVYLCASSYPQPPYEQYFGPGTRLTVT.

This clonotype was recorded at least ten times. The J gene is TRBJ2-7, the V gene TRBV29-1, with 14 bases matching TRBD2. CDR3 length: 13 residues. J was trimmed by 7 bases and V by 5 bases; bases with no gene match: 4. Germline V CDR1 and CDR2: SQVTM, ANQGSEA. CDR3 sequence (DNA): TGCAGCGTTACGGGACTAGCGGGAGAAGAGCAGTACTTC. Encoded protein: CSVTGLAGEEQYF.

This clonotype was found many times. This chain uses TRBV14 with TRBJ2-5; the D call may be TRBD1 or TRBD2 (5 bases each). V was clipped by 1 base and J by 5 bases, with 14 bases between them. Per germline, CDR1 SGHDN and CDR2 FVKESK. The CDR3 is 15 amino acids. In nucleotides, the CDR3 is TGTGCCAGCAGCCAAGTTGGGACCCGCGGGGAGACCCAGTACTTC. Protein: CASSQVGTRGETQYF.

The J gene is TRBJ2-7, the V gene TRBV9, with 7 bases aligning to TRBD1. The CDR3 totals 14 residues. Trimming at V came to 4 bases and at J to 3 bases, leaving 7 bases not matched to a gene. Germline CDR1 is SGDLS and CDR2 is YYNGEE. The chain's CDR3 is CASSPTGANYEQYF. The CDR3 DNA reads as TGTGCCAGCAGCCCAACAGGGGCGAACTACGAGCAGTACTTC. The whole variable domain, remainder taken from reference TRBV9 and TRBJ2-7, is DSGVTQTPKHLITATGQRVTLRCSPRSGDLSVYWYQQSLDQGLQFLIQYYNGEERAKGNILERFSAQQFPDLHSELNLSSLELGDSALYFCASSPTGANYEQYFGPGTRLTVT.

This clonotype was detected many times. V and J are TRBV14 and TRBJ2-7, with D perhaps matching TRBD1 (6 bases). This CDR3 has 15 residues. V lost 3 bases and J 3 bases, leaving 15 bases between the germline ends. The germline CDR1 and CDR2 sequences are SGHDN and FVKESK. The CDR3 DNA is TGTGCCAGCAGCCAGGAATGGGGGCAAAACTACGAGCAGTACTTC. Protein product: CASSQEWGQNYEQYF.

This chain connects TRBV20-1 to TRBJ2-7; weak D call: TRBD2 (6 bases). V was trimmed by 8 bases and J by 2 bases, leaving 13 bases between them. There are 12 residues in the CDR3. The germline V gene encodes CDR1 DFQATT and CDR2 SNEGSKA (reference sequence). The CDR3 coding sequence is TGCAGTTGGAGCGGGCCACCCTACGAGCAGTACTTC. This gives the protein CSWSGPPYEQYF.

This clonotype was seen repeatedly, ten times or more. The V gene is TRBV12-3 or TRBV12-4, the J gene TRBJ2-7; no reliable D call. The V and J ends lost 4 bases and 6 bases respectively, with 10 bases between them. This CDR3 comprises 12 residues. The CDR3 DNA follows: TGTGCCAGCAGTTGGAACCTACTCGAGCAGTACTTC. Translated, it gives CASSWNLLEQYF.

To note about this clonotype: This could be a read error, since a much larger clone is one nucleotide away. The CDR3 carries no conserved terminal phenylalanine or tryptophan, so it likely arises from a read error. V usage is TRBV5-1 and J usage is TRBJ1-1; D gene ambiguous. The CDR3 has 13 residues. CDR1 and CDR2 (germline): SGHRS, YFSETQ. V dropped 4 bases and J dropped 0 bases, with 7 bases sitting between them. The CDR3 region is CASSPTMNTEAFL. In nucleotides, the CDR3 is TGCGCCAGCAGCCCGACAATGAACACTGAAGCTTTCCTT.

The sample holds many counts of this clonotype. CDR3 nucleotides: TGTGCCAGCAGCCCACCTGGGGTTCGGGAGCAGTACTTC. This sequence encodes CASSPPGVREQYF. The chain employs TRBV11-2 and TRBJ2-7, with D unresolved. V lost 5 bases and J lost 7, with 15 bases in between. The CDR3 extends over 13 amino acids. Germline V gene lookup returns CDR1 SGHAT and CDR2 FQNNGV.

V and J are TRBV7-2 and TRBJ2-7, with 7 bases that match TRBD2. J lost 2 bases, V lost 5 bases, and 9 bases had no gene match. The germline V gene has CDR1 SGHTA and CDR2 FQGNSA. CDR3 size: 15 residues. The CDR3 DNA sequence: TGTGCCAGCAGCCCAGAGGGTCGGGGGGCCTACGAGCAGTACTTC. Translation gives CASSPEGRGAYEQYF.

Comments on this clonotype: A clone one base away is much larger, so this may be a read error. The V call is TRBV19, the J call TRBJ2-7; TRBD2 agrees at 14 bases. Germline trimming cut 11 bases from V and 5 bases from J; bases unmatched to any gene: 11. CDR1 and CDR2 (germline): LNHDA, SQIVND (reference sequence). CDR3 length equals 15 residues. The CDR3 DNA follows: TGTGCCTGCGGGACTAGCGGGAGTTTTTCTGACGAGCAGTACTTC. Its translation is CACGTSGSFSDEQYF.

Ten or more counts support this clonotype. This sequence joins TRBV27 and TRBJ2-6, with D unclear. Germline V lookup: CDR1 MNHEY, CDR2 SMNVEV (reference sequence). This CDR3 comprises 16 residues. Trimming cost V 5 bases and J 2 bases, with 13 bases left between them. CDR3 sequence (DNA): TGTGCCAGCAGTCTAACGCCGATAACTGGGGCCAACGTCCTGACTTTC. Residues: CASSLTPITGANVLTF.

There are many counts of this clonotype. V is TRBV6-5 and J is TRBJ2-7, with 8 bases that match TRBD1. Germline V gene sequence: CDR1 MNHEY, CDR2 SVGAGI. Trimming cost V 6 bases and J 2 bases; bases outside gene matches: 9. The CDR3 is made up of 15 amino acids. The CDR3 reads CASSSRTGSTYEQYF. The CDR3 DNA reads TGTGCCAGCAGCTCACGGACAGGGTCAACCTACGAGCAGTACTTC.

The rearrangement uses TRBV7-8 and TRBJ2-6; the D is unclear. CDR3 length equals 12 residues. Trimming shortened V by 3 bases and J by 12 bases, and 9 bases separated the two germline ends. Germline assignment: CDR1 SGHVS and CDR2 FQNEAQ. CDR3 nucleotides: TGTGCCAGCAGCTTGGCCAACAGCGTCCTGACTTTC. Amino acids: CASSLANSVLTF.

This clonotype has more than one count but fewer than ten. J is TRBJ2-7 and V is TRBV9; perhaps TRBD1 as D (5 bases). Germline values: CDR1 SGDLS, CDR2 YYNGEE. The CDR3 runs 14 residues. Trimming removed 0 bases from V and 6 bases from J, with 13 bases in between. DNA for the CDR3: TGTGCCAGCAGCGTAGCCCCGGACACGGTCGAGCAGTACTTC. Amino acids: CASSVAPDTVEQYF. Based on the CDR3 plus reference TRBV9 and TRBJ2-7, the full variable domain is DSGVTQTPKHLITATGQRVTLRCSPRSGDLSVYWYQQSLDQGLQFLIQYYNGEERAKGNILERFSAQQFPDLHSELNLSSLELGDSALYFCASSVAPDTVEQYFGPGTRLTVT.

This chain connects TRBV2 to TRBJ1-5; D possibly corresponds to TRBD1 (6 bases). Trimming took off 9 bases at V and 10 bases at J, with 19 bases between the two ends. The CDR3 has 13 residues. The germline V gene encodes CDR1 SNHLY and CDR2 FYNNEI. Here the CDR3 reads CASDQGIGYPQHF. The CDR3 nucleotides read TGTGCCAGTGATCAGGGGATCGGCTATCCCCAGCATTTT.

At least ten counts were recorded for this clonotype. V usage is TRBV27 and J usage is TRBJ1-2; 11 nucleotides match TRBD1. Losses at the gene ends were 7 bases for V and 3 bases for J; bases not matched to a gene: 4. Germline loops: CDR1 MNHEY, CDR2 SMNVEV (reference sequence). This CDR3 comprises 14 residues. This chain's CDR3 is CASTRTGGDYGYTF. DNA of the CDR3: TGTGCCAGCACCCGGACAGGGGGCGACTATGGCTACACCTTC.